This T cell receptor (beta chain) was sequenced for a study of CD8+ T cells in alopecia areata. Study-wide results and caveats: Scalp repertoires also include resident alphabeta T cells from normal skin. TCR sharing was clearer in mice than between patients, perhaps partly owing to patient HLA diversity.

Concerning this clone itself: Its target is not known.

V lost 2 bases and J lost 5, with 3 bases in between. Germline V lookup: CDR1 MNHNS, CDR2 SASEGT. This CDR3 region has 11 residues. Reverse transcribed after extraction, RNA yielded cDNA as the sequencing template. The data were produced by immunoSEQ multiplex PCR, yet TCRdb's version contains in-frame clones alone and is incomplete. The repertoire holds fewer than 250,000 clones, with around 62% as singletons. Lesional scalp punch biopsies and peripheral blood came from alopecia areata patients. This material consisted of CD4+ T cells sorted from blood, taken at week 0. The clonotype was recovered from a human donor with alopecia areata. The chain has TRBV6-1 and TRBJ2-5, with D unclear. CDR3 in amino acids: CASSEWETQYF. The DNA of the CDR3 is TGTGCCAGCAGTGAATGGGAGACCCAGTACTTC.